A single TCR beta chain is shown here with its context. In the authors' workflow: Using reference gene primer amplification, nucleated cell counts were estimated. Repertoires were generated with immunoSEQ multiplex PCR, while TCRdb's copy carries only in-frame clones and drops some. Clone size and V and J calls were adopted from that table, with D and trimming inferred from the DNA. The table shows about 230,000 clones, with over 80% occurring only once. The data were obtained in a study of blood T cell repertoires in COVID-19. Background on the study: The study drew acute and convalescent COVID-19 samples from the United States, Italy and Spain. PBMCs, B-cell-depleted T cells, or T cells were the source of the cDNA or gDNA that made up the material.

The CDR3 covers 15 residues. Germline V lookup: CDR1 SNHLY, CDR2 FYNNEI. Trimming removed 6 bases from V and 3 bases from J; junction bases left unmatched: 7. This clonotype was sampled from a woman in her seventies with active or convalescent COVID-19. J is TRBJ2-3 and V is TRBV2; 9 positions agree with TRBD2. The specimen was peripheral blood. CDR3 DNA: TGTGCCAGCAGCCTACGGGCGGGGGGGACAGATACGCAGTATTTT. Its protein product is CASSLRAGGTDTQYF.